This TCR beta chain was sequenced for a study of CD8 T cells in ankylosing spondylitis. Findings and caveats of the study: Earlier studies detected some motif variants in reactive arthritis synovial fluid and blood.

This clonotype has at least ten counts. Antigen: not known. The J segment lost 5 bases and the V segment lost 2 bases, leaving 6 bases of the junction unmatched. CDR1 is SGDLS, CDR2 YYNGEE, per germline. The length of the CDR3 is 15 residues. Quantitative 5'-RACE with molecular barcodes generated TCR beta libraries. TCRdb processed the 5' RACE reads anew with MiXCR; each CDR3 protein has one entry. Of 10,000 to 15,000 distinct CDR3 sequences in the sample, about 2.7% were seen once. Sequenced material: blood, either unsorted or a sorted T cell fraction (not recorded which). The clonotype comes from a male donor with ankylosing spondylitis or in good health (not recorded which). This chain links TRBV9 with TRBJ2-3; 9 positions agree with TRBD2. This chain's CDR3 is CASSVGRGGRDTQYF. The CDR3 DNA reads TGTGCCAGCAGCGTTGGGCGGGGGGGCCGAGATACGCAGTATTTT.